This T cell receptor (beta chain) was profiled in a study of cytomegalovirus exposure and HLA in healthy donors. The study, taken as a whole, reports: Cytomegalovirus-associated TCR beta chains were listed, numbering some 170. Being productive about 87% or about 30% of the time was typical of most TCR beta V segments in an earlier analysis. In a later analysis, across HLA loci, associated TCR counts were highest for DRB1, lowest for HLA-C. Analysis performed later found about 17,000 TCR beta sequences associated with HLA alleles at 0.05 false discovery rate.

PCR involved 60 Vbeta and 13 Jbeta primers. Here immunoSEQ multiplex PCR was the method, and the copy in TCRdb shows in-frame clones only, minus some. The data show tens of thousands of clones, 74% seen once. A note on this clone: Its target is unknown.

Germline V lookup: CDR1 LNHDA, CDR2 SQIVND (reference sequence). CDR3 length equals 13 residues. Trimming cost V 5 bases and J 4 bases, with 9 bases left between them. The TCR originated in a man aged 30 to 39 in good health and CMV-seronegative. The source material was PBMCs. The chain joins TRBV19 to TRBJ2-1; unclear D gene. The chain's CDR3 is CASSLGRYNEQFF. The CDR3 region has the DNA TGTGCCAGTAGTTTAGGGCGGTACAATGAGCAGTTCTTC.